These 8 T cell receptor beta chains originate from one sample sequenced in a study of OX40 agonist ivuxolimab in advanced cancers. Data came from immunoSEQ multiplex PCR; TCRdb stores just in-frame clones and leaves some out. The data show tens of thousands of clones, approximately 90% seen once. Sequenced material: CD4+ or CD8+ T cells sorted from blood, taken in a trial of the OX40 agonist ivuxolimab. The receptors come from an adult with an advanced solid tumor such as melanoma, head and neck, liver or kidney cancer.

The chain employs TRBV10-3 and TRBJ2-1, with D possibly being TRBD1 (6 bases). Germline V lookup: CDR1 ENHRY, CDR2 SYGVKD. The CDR3 runs to 13 residues. Trimming took 6 bases from V and 7 from J, leaving 13 bases between them. The CDR3, as DNA: TGTGCCATCAGGGGGGCCCTCCAGAATGAGCAGTTCTTC. Translating it yields CAIRGALQNEQFF.

This chain links TRBV7-6 with TRBJ1-6; 7 bases align to TRBD1. Trimming removed 2 bases from V and 5 bases from J; junction bases left unmatched: 6. The germline CDR1 and CDR2 sequences are SGHVS and FNYEAQ. The CDR3 has 16 amino acids. The CDR3 is CASSLRDSTHNSPLHF. The CDR3 region has the DNA TGTGCCAGCAGCTTAAGGGACAGCACCCATAATTCACCCCTCCACTTT.

The rearrangement uses TRBV19 and TRBJ2-2; TRBD1 matches at 8 bases. This CDR3 has 16 amino acids. The V gene end was trimmed by 5 bases and the J gene end by 0 bases; junction bases not matched to a gene: 5. Germline CDR1 reads LNHDA; CDR2 reads SQIVND (reference sequence). The CDR3 sequence: CASSGDRIANTGELFF. The CDR3 nucleotides read TGTGCCAGTAGTGGGGACAGGATCGCGAACACCGGGGAGCTGTTTTTT.

The rearrangement joins TRBV5-1 to TRBJ1-1; 9 nucleotides align to TRBD1. V was clipped by 4 bases and J by 4 bases; unmatched bases: 8. Germline V gene lookup returns CDR1 SGHRS and CDR2 YFSETQ. This CDR3 contains 15 residues. The CDR3 DNA follows: TGCGCCAGCAGCCGGGACAGGGCAAGCGGCACTGAAGCTTTCTTT. Translation: CASSRDRASGTEAFF.

The chain couples TRBV19 to TRBJ2-1, with 8 bases that match TRBD1. The CDR3 runs 12 residues. The trim removed 1 base at V and 14 bases at J, leaving 4 bases unmatched. Germline V gives CDR1 LNHDA, CDR2 SQIVND (reference sequence). The CDR3 loop is CASSIGTGKKFF. The DNA of the CDR3 is TGTGCCAGTAGTATAGGGACAGGGAAGAAGTTCTTC.

The chain carries TRBV28 and TRBJ2-1; no clear D gene. Germline V lookup: CDR1 MDHEN, CDR2 SYDVKM. The V gene lost 5 bases and the J gene lost 9 bases, with 17 bases spanning the gap. The CDR3 totals 14 residues. The CDR3 DNA sequence: TGTGCCAGCAGTCCTAGTAATTCCGTGCGTGAGCAGTTCTTC. This codes for CASSPSNSVREQFF.

V usage is TRBV5-1 and J usage is TRBJ2-4, with D perhaps matching TRBD1 (6 bases). The V end was cut by 4 bases, the J end by 5 bases, with 13 bases between. The CDR3 spans 14 residues. CDR1 and CDR2 (germline): SGHRS, YFSETQ. The CDR3 is CASSLQGHQNIQYF. The CDR3 region has the DNA TGCGCCAGCAGCCTGCAGGGACACCAAAACATTCAGTACTTC.

The chain carries TRBV5-4 and TRBJ2-1, with TRBD1 matching over 8 bases. This CDR3 spans 15 amino acids. CDR1 is SGHNT and CDR2 is YYREEE in the germline V gene (reference sequence). J gave up 4 bases and V 2 bases, and 5 bases lay outside the gene matches. CDR3 sequence: CASSLLGQAYNEQFF. CDR3 sequence (DNA): TGTGCCAGCAGCTTACTGGGACAGGCTTACAATGAGCAGTTCTTC.